Sequencing of this TCR beta chain was carried out in a study of cytomegalovirus exposure and HLA in healthy donors. The overall study: Clustering assigned about 79% of the roughly 400 genotyped donors to the Caucasian-associated ancestry cluster.

Study conclusions and caveats: It was confirmed in vitro that a few of the CMV-associated chains were specific for CMV antigens.

The V gene's germline CDR1 is MDHEN and CDR2 SYDVKM. V lost 3 bases and J lost 9, with 18 bases in between. The CDR3 sequence is 15 residues long. It was with 60 Vbeta and 13 Jbeta primers that the PCR ran. Method: immunoSEQ multiplex PCR; TCRdb's copy keeps in-frame clones and lacks some. This table holds 150,000 to 200,000 clones, 84% found once. Donors showed nominal health when sampled, although they likely had unrecorded immune exposures. For this clone: Its specificity is not known.

The material sequenced was PBMCs. The chain has TRBV28 and TRBJ1-5; tentative D call: TRBD1 (6 bases). The sequence came from a man in his late teens or twenties in good health and CMV-seronegative. DNA for the CDR3: TGTGCCAGCAGTTTTTTGGGCAGGGGAGATCTGCCCCAGCATTTT. This sequence encodes CASSFLGRGDLPQHF.